The present entry profiles one TCR beta chain with its context. The antigen it recognizes is unknown. Nothing much larger sits one base from this clone, and base qualities are not available. The sample originates from a study of OX40 agonist ivuxolimab in advanced cancers. Describing the broader study: Ivuxolimab was an agonistic, fully human IgG2 monoclonal antibody directed against OX40 (CD134), a costimulatory receptor. Intravenous ivuxolimab was administered to patients every 2 weeks at six dose levels: 0.01, 0.1, 0.3, 1.5, 3 and 10 mg/kg. Of the roughly 54 patients in dose escalation, about 20 had hepatocellular carcinoma, some 15 had melanoma, 9 had renal cell carcinoma and 9 had head and neck cancer. In the dose-escalation cohort, more than 75% of patients were male, and the mean age was approximately 55 years, with a range of 23 to 79. Prior anti-PD-1, anti-PD-L1 or anti-CTLA-4 therapy was permitted, and checkpoint inhibitors had been received by about 37% of dose-escalation patients. Partial responses were achieved by three dose-escalation patients, of whom one had hepatocellular carcinoma and two had cutaneous melanoma. Peripheral TCRbeta sequencing was intended to test whether TCR sequence diversity was altered and clonal T-cell expansion was caused by ivuxolimab. The monotherapy dose-escalation portion (N of about 49 patients) of the phase I ivuxolimab trial is reported in the paper.

Study-wide findings and limitations: Low levels of normalized T-cell clonal expansion were also seen in some nonresponding patients. After ivuxolimab, CD8+ T cells had more expanded clones than CD4+ T cells on average. The antigen specificity of the peripheral T cells that underwent clonal expansion was not determined. At doses from 0.1 to 3.0 mg/kg, clonal expansion was seen in both CD4+ and CD8+ blood T cells between baseline and week 6. In the 0.1-3.0 mg/kg groups, partial responders were among the patients with the lowest normalized peripheral clonal expansion, particularly in CD8+ T cells.

The trial excluded patients who had a history of autoimmune disease or were on systemic immunosuppression. In every dose cohort, peripheral blood was drawn for TCR sequencing at baseline, cycle 4 day 1, and cycle 7 day 1. The samples were drawn from a first-in-human, open-label, multicenter phase I dose-escalation trial of ivuxolimab. Adults with locally advanced or metastatic melanoma, renal cell carcinoma, hepatocellular carcinoma or head and neck squamous cell carcinoma were enrolled in the trial. CD4+ and CD8+ T cells were sorted separately from peripheral blood before TCR sequencing. Genomic DNA was extracted from sorted cells for sequencing of the TCRbeta CDR3 region. TCRbeta CDR3 regions were sequenced using the immunoSEQ Assay. TCRdb obtained this table from immuneACCESS and retained in-frame rearrangements with V and J assigned. These tables miss some clones; where compared with another copy, unresolved V genes account for less than half of the shortfall, and the remainder is unexplained. In all, the sample holds tens of thousands of clones, and around 83% of those were seen once. The leading ten clones occupy roughly 2.2% of the sample.

From the germline V gene, CDR1 is SGDLS and CDR2 is YYNGEE. Taken from cysteine to phenylalanine, the CDR3 has 16 residues. The CDR3 DNA has 48 bases and is translated from base 1. V sheds 0 bases and J sheds 1 base, leaving 12 bases between their ends. The receptor was derived from an adult with an advanced solid tumor such as melanoma, head and neck, liver or kidney cancer. This sample comprised CD4+ or CD8+ T cells sorted from blood, obtained in a trial of the OX40 agonist ivuxolimab. The chain couples TRBV9 to TRBJ2-3; the D gene cannot be resolved beyond TRBD1 or TRBD2, each matching 6 bases. CDR3 reads: CASSVVGGRGTDTQYF. The DNA reads TGTGCCAGCAGCGTAGTGGGGGGCCGGGGCACAGATACGCAGTATTTT.